This TCR beta chain is drawn from a study of shared clonotypes between healthy human individuals. Study-level findings and limits: Four donors held about 5% of naive CD4 clonotypes in common.

The CDR3 extends over 17 amino acids. Germline V gene data show CDR1 as SGHTA and CDR2 as FQGNSA. J gave up 6 bases and V 5 bases, and 15 bases lay outside the gene matches. Deep was the level used in running the assay. Every subset's genomic DNA went evenly onto several immunoSEQ plates. Profiled with immunoSEQ multiplex PCR; TCRdb holds only in-frame clones, not every one. The table shows around 2.1 million clones, with under 97% occurring only once. Concerning this clone: Antigen specificity is unknown.

Sequencing input: naive CD4+ T cells sorted from blood. The subset denotes: CD45RA+ positively selected. The source of this sequence is a man aged 18 to 29 in good health. The chain carries TRBV7-2 and TRBJ1-3; the match to TRBD1 covers 8 bases. DNA for the CDR3: TGTGCCAGCAGCCCTCAAGTGCGTGAGCAGGGGGCAAACACCATATATTTT. Translation: CASSPQVREQGANTIYF.